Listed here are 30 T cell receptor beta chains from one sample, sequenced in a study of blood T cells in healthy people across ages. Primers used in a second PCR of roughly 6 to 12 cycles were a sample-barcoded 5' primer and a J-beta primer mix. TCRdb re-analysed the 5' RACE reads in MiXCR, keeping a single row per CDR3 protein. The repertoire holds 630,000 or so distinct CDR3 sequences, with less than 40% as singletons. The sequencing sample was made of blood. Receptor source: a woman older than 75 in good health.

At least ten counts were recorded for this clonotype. CDR3 nucleotides: TGTGCCAGCAACCCTGGAGCGGTGGCTAATGAAAAACTGTTTTTT. Translating gives CASNPGAVANEKLFF. V usage is TRBV7-9 and J usage is TRBJ1-4, with no clear D. Between the trimmed V and J ends, which lost 7 bases and 3 bases, there was a span of 15 bases. The CDR3 sequence is 15 residues long. CDR1 and CDR2 (germline): SEHNR, FQNEAQ (reference sequence). The full variable domain, its missing parts supplied by reference TRBV7-9 and TRBJ1-4, is DTGVSQNPRHKITKRGQNVTFRCDPISEHNRLYWYRQTLGQGPEFLTYFQNEAQLEKSRLLSDRFSAERPKGSFSTLEIQRTEQGDSAMYLCASNPGAVANEKLFFGSGTQLSVL.

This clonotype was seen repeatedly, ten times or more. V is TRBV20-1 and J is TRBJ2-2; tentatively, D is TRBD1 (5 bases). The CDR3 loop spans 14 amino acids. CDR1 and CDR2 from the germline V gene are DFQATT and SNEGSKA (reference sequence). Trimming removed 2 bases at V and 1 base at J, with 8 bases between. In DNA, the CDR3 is TGCAGTGCTAGATGGGGCGTGAACACCGGGGAGCTGTTTTTT. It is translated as CSARWGVNTGELFF.

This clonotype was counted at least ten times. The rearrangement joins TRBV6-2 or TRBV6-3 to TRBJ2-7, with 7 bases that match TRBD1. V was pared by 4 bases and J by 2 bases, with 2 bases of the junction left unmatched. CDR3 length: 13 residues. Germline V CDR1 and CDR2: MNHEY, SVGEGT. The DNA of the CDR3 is TGTGCCAGCAGTTGGGGGACAGCCTACGAGCAGTACTTC. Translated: CASSWGTAYEQYF.

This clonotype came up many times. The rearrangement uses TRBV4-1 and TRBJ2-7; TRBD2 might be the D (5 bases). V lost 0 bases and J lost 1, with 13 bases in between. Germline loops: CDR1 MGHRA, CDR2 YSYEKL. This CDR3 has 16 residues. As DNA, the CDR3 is TGCGCCAGCAGCCAAGATCCGGGAAGAACTTCCTACGAGCAGTACTTC. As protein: CASSQDPGRTSYEQYF.

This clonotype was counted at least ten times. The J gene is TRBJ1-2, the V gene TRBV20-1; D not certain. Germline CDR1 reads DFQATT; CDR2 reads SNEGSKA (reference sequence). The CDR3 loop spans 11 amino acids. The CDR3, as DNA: TGCAGCCTTGGGGAGAACTATGGCTACACCTTC. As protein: CSLGENYGYTF.

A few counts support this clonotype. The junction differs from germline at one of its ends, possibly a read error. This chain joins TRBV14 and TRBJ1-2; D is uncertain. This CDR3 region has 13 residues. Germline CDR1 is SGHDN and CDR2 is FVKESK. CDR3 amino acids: CVSSQDYSYGYTF. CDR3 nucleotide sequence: TGTGTCAGCAGCCAAGACTACAGCTATGGCTACACCTTC.

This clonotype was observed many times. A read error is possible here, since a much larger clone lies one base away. CDR3 residues: CASREAADGYEQYF. CDR3 nucleotide sequence: TGTGCCAGCAGGGAAGCCGCGGACGGTTACGAGCAGTACTTC. This chain joins TRBV6-1 and TRBJ2-7; D gene uncertain. CDR1 MNHNS and CDR2 SASEGT come from the germline V gene. This CDR3 is 14 amino acids long.

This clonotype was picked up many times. CDR3 in DNA: TGTGCCATCAGCCAAGGACGGGACGGCAATCAGCCCCAGCATTTT. This gives the protein CAISQGRDGNQPQHF. The chain uses TRBV10-3 and TRBJ1-5, with a tentative D call TRBD1 (5 bases). Germline V gene lookup returns CDR1 ENHRY and CDR2 SYGVKD. The ends were cut back, 6 bases at V and 2 bases at J, with 14 bases in the middle. The CDR3 covers 15 residues.

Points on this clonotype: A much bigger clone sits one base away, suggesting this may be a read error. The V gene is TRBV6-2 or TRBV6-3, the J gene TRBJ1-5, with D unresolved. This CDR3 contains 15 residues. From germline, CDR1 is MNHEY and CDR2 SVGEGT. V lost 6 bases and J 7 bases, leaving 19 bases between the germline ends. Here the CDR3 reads CASRDDGCLGQPQHF. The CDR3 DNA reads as TGTGCCAGCAGAGACGACGGGTGTCTCGGGCAGCCCCAGCATTTT.

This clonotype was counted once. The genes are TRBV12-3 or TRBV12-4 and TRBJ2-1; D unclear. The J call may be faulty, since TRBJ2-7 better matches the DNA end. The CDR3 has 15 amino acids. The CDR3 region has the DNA TGTGCCAGCAGTCTCCCCGGAGCTAACTACAATGAGCAGTACTTC. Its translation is CASSLPGANYNEQYF.

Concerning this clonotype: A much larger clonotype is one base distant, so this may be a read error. CDR3 protein: CASSSQGLGTDTRYF. For the CDR3, the DNA is TGTGCCAGCAGCTCCCAGGGTTTGGGCACAGATACGCGGTATTTT. The chain combines TRBV6-1 with TRBJ2-3, with a weak D call TRBD1 (5 bases). CDR1 and CDR2 from the germline V gene are MNHNS and SASEGT. The CDR3 is 15 amino acids.

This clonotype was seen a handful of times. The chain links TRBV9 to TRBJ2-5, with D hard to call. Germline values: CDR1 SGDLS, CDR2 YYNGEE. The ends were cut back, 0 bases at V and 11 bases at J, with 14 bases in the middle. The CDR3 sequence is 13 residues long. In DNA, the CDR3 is TGTGCCAGCAGCGTAGAACGGCGGAATGAGCAGTACTTC. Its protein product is CASSVERRNEQYF.

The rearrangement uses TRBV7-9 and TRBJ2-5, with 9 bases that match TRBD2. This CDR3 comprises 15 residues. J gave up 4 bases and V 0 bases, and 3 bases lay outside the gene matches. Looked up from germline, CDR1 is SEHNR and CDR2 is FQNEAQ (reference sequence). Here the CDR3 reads CASSLASGGPETQYF. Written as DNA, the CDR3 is TGTGCCAGCAGCTTAGCTAGCGGGGGCCCAGAGACCCAGTACTTC.

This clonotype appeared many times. The CDR3 bases are TGCGCCAGCAGCAAAATGGACAGCATCAACTATGGCTACACCTTC. Its protein product is CASSKMDSINYGYTF. The chain combines TRBV5-1 with TRBJ1-2, with D possibly matching TRBD1 (6 bases). CDR3 length equals 15 residues. Germline V lookup: CDR1 SGHRS, CDR2 YFSETQ. Between the trimmed V and J ends, which lost 4 bases and 2 bases, there was a span of 15 bases.

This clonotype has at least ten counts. The CDR3 is CSAPPRQGRRNEQFF. The CDR3 DNA is TGCAGTGCTCCCCCTCGACAGGGGCGCAGGAATGAGCAGTTCTTC. V usage is TRBV20-1 and J usage is TRBJ2-1; 8 bases agree with TRBD1. This CDR3 contains 15 residues. After removal of 5 bases from V and 7 bases from J, the junction contained 13 bases not matched to a gene. Germline CDR1 is DFQATT and CDR2 is SNEGSKA (reference sequence).

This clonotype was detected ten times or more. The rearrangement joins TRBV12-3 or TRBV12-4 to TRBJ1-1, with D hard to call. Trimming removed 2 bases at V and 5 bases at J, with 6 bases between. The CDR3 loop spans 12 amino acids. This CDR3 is CASSLYGTEAFF. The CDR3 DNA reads TGTGCCAGCAGTTTATACGGGACTGAAGCTTTCTTT.

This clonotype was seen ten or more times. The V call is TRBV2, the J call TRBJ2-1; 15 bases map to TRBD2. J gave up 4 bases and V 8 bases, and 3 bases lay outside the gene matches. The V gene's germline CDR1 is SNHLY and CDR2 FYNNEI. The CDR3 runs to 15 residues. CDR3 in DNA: TGTGCCAGCGGACTAGCGGGGGGGCTATACAATGAGCAGTTCTTC. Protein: CASGLAGGLYNEQFF.

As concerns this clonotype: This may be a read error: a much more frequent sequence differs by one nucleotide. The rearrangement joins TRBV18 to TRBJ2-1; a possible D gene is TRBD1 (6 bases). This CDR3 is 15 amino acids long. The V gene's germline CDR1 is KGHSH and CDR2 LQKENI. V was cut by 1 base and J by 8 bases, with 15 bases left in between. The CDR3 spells CASSPLGTGHDEQFF. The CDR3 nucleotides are TGTGCCAGCTCACCACTAGGAACAGGGCACGATGAGCAGTTCTTC. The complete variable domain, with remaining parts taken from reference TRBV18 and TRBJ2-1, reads NAGVMQNPRHLVRRRGQEARLRCSPMKGHSHVYWYRQLPEEGLKFMVYLQKENIIDESGMPKERFSAEFPKEGPSILRIQQVVRGDSAAYFCASSPLGTGHDEQFFGPGTRLTVL.

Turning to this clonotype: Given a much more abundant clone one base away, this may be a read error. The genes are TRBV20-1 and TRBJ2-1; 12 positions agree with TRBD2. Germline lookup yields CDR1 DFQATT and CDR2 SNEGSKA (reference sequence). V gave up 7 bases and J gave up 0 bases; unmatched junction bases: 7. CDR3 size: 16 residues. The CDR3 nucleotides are TGCAGTGTTGGGACTAGCGGGCCAAGCTCCTACAATGAGCAGTTCTTC. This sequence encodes CSVGTSGPSSYNEQFF.

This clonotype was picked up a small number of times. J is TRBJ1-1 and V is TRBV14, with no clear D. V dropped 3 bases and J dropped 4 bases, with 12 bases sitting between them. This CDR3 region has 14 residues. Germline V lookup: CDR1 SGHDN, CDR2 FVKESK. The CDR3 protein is CASSHWAGGTEAFF. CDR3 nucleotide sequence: TGTGCCAGCAGCCATTGGGCCGGCGGCACTGAAGCTTTCTTT.

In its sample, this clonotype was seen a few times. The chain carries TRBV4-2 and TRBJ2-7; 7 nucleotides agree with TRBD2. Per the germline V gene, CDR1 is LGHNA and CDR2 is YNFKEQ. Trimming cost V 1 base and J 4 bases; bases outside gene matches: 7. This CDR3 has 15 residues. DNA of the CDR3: TGTGCCAGCAGCCAAGTGGCTAGCGGAGGATACGAGCAGTACTTC. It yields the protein CASSQVASGGYEQYF.

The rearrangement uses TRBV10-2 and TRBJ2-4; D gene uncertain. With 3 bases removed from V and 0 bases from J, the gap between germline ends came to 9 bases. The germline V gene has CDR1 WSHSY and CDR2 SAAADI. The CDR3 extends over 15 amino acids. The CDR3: CASSDLVIAKNIQYF. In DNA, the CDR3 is TGCGCCAGCAGTGATCTTGTAATAGCCAAAAACATTCAGTACTTC.

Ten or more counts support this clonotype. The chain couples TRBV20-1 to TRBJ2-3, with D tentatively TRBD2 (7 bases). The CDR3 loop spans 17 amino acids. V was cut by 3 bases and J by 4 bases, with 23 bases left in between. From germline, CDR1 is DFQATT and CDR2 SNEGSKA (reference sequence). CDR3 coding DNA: TGCAGTGCTAGTCCGCCAGTAGGCGGGGGCAACTCAGATACGCAGTATTTT. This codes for CSASPPVGGGNSDTQYF.

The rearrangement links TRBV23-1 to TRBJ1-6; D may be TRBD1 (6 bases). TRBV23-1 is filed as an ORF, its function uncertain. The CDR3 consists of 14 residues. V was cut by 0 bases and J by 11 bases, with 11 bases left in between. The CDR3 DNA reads TGCGCCAGCAGTCAATCTGGGGGCCGGGCACCCCTCCACTTT. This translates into CASSQSGGRAPLHF.

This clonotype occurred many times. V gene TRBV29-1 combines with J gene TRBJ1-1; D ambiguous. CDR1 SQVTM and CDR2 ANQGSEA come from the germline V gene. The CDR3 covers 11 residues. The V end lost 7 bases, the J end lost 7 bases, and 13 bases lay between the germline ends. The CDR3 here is CSALTASEAFF. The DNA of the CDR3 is TGCAGCGCGTTAACGGCGAGTGAAGCTTTCTTT.

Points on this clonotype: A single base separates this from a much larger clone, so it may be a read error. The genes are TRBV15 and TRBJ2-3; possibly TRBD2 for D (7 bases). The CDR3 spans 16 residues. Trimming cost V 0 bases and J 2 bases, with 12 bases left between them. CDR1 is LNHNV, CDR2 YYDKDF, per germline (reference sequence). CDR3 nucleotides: TGTGCCACCAGCAGAGAGTGGGGGGGACACACAGATACGCAGTATTTT. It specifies CATSREWGGHTDTQYF.

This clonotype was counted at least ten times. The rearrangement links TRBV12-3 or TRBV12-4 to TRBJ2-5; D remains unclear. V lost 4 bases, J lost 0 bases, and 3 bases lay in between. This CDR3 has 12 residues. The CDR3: CASSYHQETQYF. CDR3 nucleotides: TGTGCCAGCAGTTACCACCAAGAGACCCAGTACTTC.

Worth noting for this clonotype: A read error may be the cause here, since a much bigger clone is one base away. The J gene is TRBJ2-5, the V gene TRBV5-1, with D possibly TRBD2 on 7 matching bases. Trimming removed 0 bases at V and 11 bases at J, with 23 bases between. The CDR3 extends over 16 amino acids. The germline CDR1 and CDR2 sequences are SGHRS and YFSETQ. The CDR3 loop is CASSLEGGGHNNEQYF. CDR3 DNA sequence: TGCGCCAGCAGCTTGGAAGGCGGGGGACACAACAATGAGCAGTACTTC. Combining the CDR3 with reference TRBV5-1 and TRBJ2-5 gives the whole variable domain KAGVTQTPRYLIKTRGQQVTLSCSPISGHRSVSWYQQTPGQGLQFLFEYFSETQRNKGNFPGRFSGRQFSNSRSEMNVSTLELGDSALYLCASSLEGGGHNNEQYFGPGTRLLVL.

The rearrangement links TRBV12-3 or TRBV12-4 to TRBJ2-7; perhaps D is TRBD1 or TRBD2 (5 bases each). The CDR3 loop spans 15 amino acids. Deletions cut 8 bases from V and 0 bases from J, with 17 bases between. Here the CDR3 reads CASGYRDPGSYEQYF. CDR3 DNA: TGTGCCAGCGGTTACCGGGACCCCGGCTCCTACGAGCAGTACTTC.

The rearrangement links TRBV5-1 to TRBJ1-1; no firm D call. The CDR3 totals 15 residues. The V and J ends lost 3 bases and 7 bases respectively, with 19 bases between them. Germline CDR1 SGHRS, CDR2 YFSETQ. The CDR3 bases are TGCGCCAGCAGCTCAGGCTCCTCCCCGAAGGGTGAAGCTTTCTTT. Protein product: CASSSGSSPKGEAFF. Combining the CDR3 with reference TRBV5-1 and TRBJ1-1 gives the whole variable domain KAGVTQTPRYLIKTRGQQVTLSCSPISGHRSVSWYQQTPGQGLQFLFEYFSETQRNKGNFPGRFSGRQFSNSRSEMNVSTLELGDSALYLCASSSGSSPKGEAFFGQGTRLTVV.